In this sample, the clone carrying this T cell receptor beta chain turned up many times. The data were taken from a study of metastatic and nonmetastatic thyroid tumors. TCRdb ran MiXCR on the PCR reads. The sample lists tens of thousands of clones; around 20% were seen once. The entire patient cohort was treatment-naive prior to thyroid surgery. V gave up 6 bases and J gave up 4 bases, with 11 bases separating them. CDR3 size: 13 residues. Germline assignment: CDR1 SGHNT and CDR2 YENEEA. The clonotype was recovered from a female donor with papillary thyroid cancer or a benign thyroid nodule (not recorded which). Some clones in this sample may be carry-over from other donors' samples. The sequenced sample consisted of blood. J is TRBJ2-3 and V is TRBV11-3; D possibly corresponds to TRBD2 (5 bases). The DNA for the CDR3 is TGTGCCAGCAGTTCAGAGGGCCCAGATACGCAGTATTTT. Residues: CASSSEGPDTQYF.